The 25 T cell receptor beta chains presented below share a single source sample, sequenced in a study of OX40 agonist ivuxolimab in advanced cancers. Measured with immunoSEQ multiplex PCR; TCRdb has only the in-frame clones, and not every one. The data hold roughly 100,000 clones, with more than 85% observed a single time. The sample here was CD4+ or CD8+ T cells sorted from blood, taken in a trial of the OX40 agonist ivuxolimab. All receptors come from an adult with an advanced solid tumor such as melanoma, head and neck, liver or kidney cancer.

Here the CDR3 DNA reads TGTGCCAGCAGTTTACAGGGGGTCCGCGTTAACACTGAAGCTTTCTTT. Its protein product is CASSLQGVRVNTEAFF. This chain uses TRBV2 with TRBJ1-1, with 8 nucleotides matching TRBD1. The CDR3 has 16 amino acids. The germline gives CDR1 SNHLY, CDR2 FYNNEI. Trimming cost V 5 bases and J 2 bases; bases outside gene matches: 10.

The chain carries TRBV7-9 and TRBJ1-5, with a possible D match to TRBD1 (6 bases). V was cut by 0 bases and J by 4 bases, with 13 bases left in between. The V gene's germline CDR1 is SEHNR and CDR2 FQNEAQ (reference sequence). CDR3 length: 16 amino acids. Here the CDR3 DNA reads TGTGCCAGCAGCTTAGCACAGGGCCCGGGGAATCAGCCCCAGCATTTT. Protein: CASSLAQGPGNQPQHF. The full variable domain, with the rest looked up from reference TRBV7-9 and TRBJ1-5, is DTGVSQNPRHKITKRGQNVTFRCDPISEHNRLYWYRQTLGQGPEFLTYFQNEAQLEKSRLLSDRFSAERPKGSFSTLEIQRTEQGDSAMYLCASSLAQGPGNQPQHFGDGTRLSIL.

The CDR3 region has the DNA TGTGCCAGCAGCCCGACGGACTACAATGAGCAGTTCTTC. It codes for CASSPTDYNEQFF. V and J are TRBV4-2 and TRBJ2-1; D uncertain. V lost 4 bases and J lost 3, with 7 bases in between. CDR3 length: 13 residues. Germline-derived CDR1 and CDR2 are LGHNA and YNFKEQ.

The chain is built from TRBV28 and TRBJ1-1, with 11 bases aligning to TRBD1. The CDR3 runs 16 residues. The junction had 10 bases not matched to a gene; V was cut back by 5 bases and J by 5 bases. Germline CDR1 is MDHEN and CDR2 is SYDVKM. CDR3 nucleotide sequence: TGTGCCAGCAGTACGCCGGGACAGGGGGGAATAACTGAAGCTTTCTTT. Amino acids: CASSTPGQGGITEAFF.

CDR3 coding DNA: TGTGCCAGCAGCGAAAGACAGGGTGCCTACGAGCAGTACTTC. Protein sequence: CASSERQGAYEQYF. The V gene is TRBV7-9, the J gene TRBJ2-7, with 7 bases aligning to TRBD1. The V and J ends lost 5 bases and 2 bases, in that order; junction bases with no gene match: 6. Germline-derived CDR1 and CDR2 are SEHNR and FQNEAQ (reference sequence). This CDR3 has 14 amino acids.

This clone was seen once. V usage is TRBV4-1 and J usage is TRBJ2-1; tentatively, D is TRBD2 (6 bases). CDR3 size: 17 residues. Germline CDR1 is MGHRA and CDR2 is YSYEKL. V dropped 1 base and J dropped 0 bases, with 13 bases sitting between them. CDR3 protein: CASSQAGRGASYNEQFF. The CDR3, as DNA: TGCGCCAGCAGCCAAGCGGGGCGGGGTGCCTCCTACAATGAGCAGTTCTTC.

V gene TRBV5-1 combines with J gene TRBJ1-5; D is uncertain. V lost 0 bases, J lost 3 bases, and 4 bases lay in between. CDR1 and CDR2 (germline): SGHRS, YFSETQ. The CDR3 contains 13 residues. Here the CDR3 reads CASSLGNNQPQHF. The CDR3 bases are TGCGCCAGCAGCTTGGGTAACAATCAGCCCCAGCATTTT.

This clone was seen once. Here the CDR3 DNA reads TGTGCCAGCAGTGCGTCACTAGCGGGAGTAGAAGAGCAGTTCTTC. Its translation is CASSASLAGVEEQFF. V gene TRBV2 combines with J gene TRBJ2-1; 11 bases match TRBD2. The CDR3 runs 15 residues. Germline values: CDR1 SNHLY, CDR2 FYNNEI. V dropped 4 bases and J dropped 10; count of bases not matched to a gene: 9.

The chain is built from TRBV5-1 and TRBJ2-4, with a possible D match to TRBD1 (6 bases). This CDR3 region has 13 residues. The ends were cut back, 5 bases at V and 5 bases at J, with 11 bases in the middle. CDR1 and CDR2 (germline): SGHRS, YFSETQ. CDR3 DNA: TGCGCCAGCAGTGCCGGGACACAAAACATTCAGTACTTC. Its translation is CASSAGTQNIQYF.

The V and J genes are TRBV6-6 and TRBJ1-4, with TRBD1 matching 7 bases. CDR1 is MNHNY and CDR2 is SVGAGI in the germline V gene (reference sequence). J lost 4 bases, V lost 5 bases, and 10 bases had no gene match. This CDR3 region has 16 residues. The CDR3 DNA is TGTGCCAGCAGTGCTGTACGGGACAGTTTTAATGAAAAACTGTTTTTT. It codes for CASSAVRDSFNEKLFF.

This clone was seen once. This chain links TRBV6-1 with TRBJ2-4, with D possibly matching TRBD1 (5 bases). The germline CDR1 and CDR2 sequences are MNHNS and SASEGT. V lost 2 bases to trimming and J lost 3 bases, with 11 bases between them. The CDR3 has 15 residues. The CDR3 is CASSENLGDKNIQYF. For the CDR3, the DNA is TGTGCCAGCAGTGAAAATTTAGGGGACAAAAACATTCAGTACTTC.

The V call is TRBV4-2, the J call TRBJ1-6; the D gene is possibly TRBD1 (6 bases). This CDR3 has 19 residues. CDR1 LGHNA and CDR2 YNFKEQ come from the germline V gene. V lost 0 bases and J 0 bases, leaving 15 bases between the germline ends. The CDR3 loop reads CASSQDGGGGSSYNSPLHF. The CDR3 region has the DNA TGTGCCAGCAGCCAAGATGGGGGGGGCGGTTCCTCCTATAATTCACCCCTCCACTTT.

The chain combines TRBV15 with TRBJ2-7; 7 nucleotides align to TRBD1. The germline gives CDR1 LNHNV, CDR2 YYDKDF (reference sequence). This CDR3 contains 13 residues. J was trimmed by 6 bases and V by 5 bases; bases with no gene match: 7. CDR3 sequence (DNA): TGTGCCACCAGCTCTCAACGACAGGGCGAGCAGTACTTC. It encodes CATSSQRQGEQYF.

CDR3 nucleotide sequence: TGTGCCAGCAGCTTAAACACCTACACCGGGGAGCTGTTTTTT. Translated, it gives CASSLNTYTGELFF. The V and J genes are TRBV11-2 and TRBJ2-2, with D hard to call. Trimming left V 2 bases short and J 3 bases short, with 7 bases between. This CDR3 has 14 residues. Germline-derived CDR1 and CDR2 are SGHAT and FQNNGV.

Turning to this clone: The sample holds other DNA sequences that translate to the same CDR3. The chain is built from TRBV19 and TRBJ1-3; D unresolved. CDR3 length: 13 amino acids. Germline V gives CDR1 LNHDA, CDR2 SQIVND (reference sequence). Trimming removed 0 bases from V and 4 bases from J, with 4 bases in between. CDR3 residues: CASSIDAGNTIYF. The CDR3 DNA sequence: TGTGCCAGTAGTATAGATGCGGGAAACACCATATATTTT. The full variable domain, its missing parts supplied by reference TRBV19 and TRBJ1-3, is DGGITQSPKYLFRKEGQNVTLSCEQNLNHDAMYWYRQDPGQGLRLIYYSQIVNDFQKGDIAEGYSVSREKKESFPLTVTSAQKNPTAFYLCASSIDAGNTIYFGEGSWLTVV.

The chain links TRBV5-5 to TRBJ2-3, with D unclear. The length of the CDR3 is 13 residues. The germline V gene encodes CDR1 SGHKS and CDR2 YYEKEE (reference sequence). The V and J ends lost 6 bases and 4 bases respectively, with 12 bases between them. CDR3 in DNA: TGTGCCAGCACCCCGATAGAACCAGATACGCAGTATTTT. It translates to CASTPIEPDTQYF.

The rearrangement uses TRBV6-1 and TRBJ1-1, with D possibly TRBD1 on 5 matching bases. CDR3 length: 12 amino acids. The germline V and J ends were trimmed by 4 bases and 8 bases, with 11 bases remaining between them. Germline CDR1 MNHNS, CDR2 SASEGT. The CDR3 sequence: CASSGQIYEAFF. CDR3 in DNA: TGTGCCAGCAGTGGACAGATCTACGAAGCTTTCTTT.

This chain joins TRBV30 and TRBJ2-7; no reliable D call. The CDR3 contains 14 residues. Trimming left V 0 bases short and J 3 bases short, with 12 bases between. Germline loops: CDR1 GTSNPN, CDR2 SVGIG (reference sequence). Written as DNA, the CDR3 is TGTGCCTGGAGTGTAGGGTTGCGAGACTACGAGCAGTACTTC. As protein: CAWSVGLRDYEQYF.

The chain recombines TRBV14 with TRBJ1-3; D is unclear. This CDR3 comprises 14 residues. Germline V gives CDR1 SGHDN, CDR2 FVKESK. V lost 1 base to trimming and J lost 9 bases, with 13 bases between them. The chain's CDR3 is CASSQALKTGTIYF. Here the CDR3 DNA reads TGTGCCAGCAGCCAAGCCCTAAAGACCGGCACCATATATTTT.

This rearrangement joins TRBV28 to TRBJ1-5; 11 bases match TRBD1. CDR3 size: 15 residues. Germline V gene data show CDR1 as MDHEN and CDR2 as SYDVKM. With V trimmed by 6 bases and J by 5 bases, 6 bases remained unmatched. The DNA of the CDR3 is TGTGCCAGCAGAGCGGGGACAGGGGGGGATCAGCCCCAGCATTTT. Translating gives CASRAGTGGDQPQHF.

V is TRBV11-3 and J is TRBJ2-1; 12 bases are shared with TRBD2. Germline CDR1 and CDR2: SGHNT and YENEEA. J lost 9 bases, V lost 4 bases, and 16 bases had no gene match. The CDR3 is 18 amino acids. The CDR3 nucleotides are TGTGCCAGCAGCTCTAGCCCGTCTAGCGGGGGGGCCCTGGGTGAGCAGTTCTTC. This encodes CASSSSPSSGGALGEQFF. Together with reference TRBV11-3 and TRBJ2-1, the CDR3 gives the full variable domain: EAGVVQSPRYKIIEKKQPVAFWCNPISGHNTLYWYLQNLGQGPELLIRYENEEAVDDSQLPKDRFSAERLKGVDSTLKIQPAELGDSAVYLCASSSSPSSGGALGEQFFGPGTRLTVL.

The chain combines TRBV7-2 with TRBJ2-2, with 8 nucleotides matching TRBD1. Germline V gives CDR1 SGHTA, CDR2 FQGNSA. The CDR3 is 14 residues long. The J segment lost 6 bases and the V segment lost 5 bases, leaving 5 bases of the junction unmatched. The CDR3 loop is CASSPGQASGELFF. The CDR3 DNA sequence: TGTGCCAGCAGCCCGGGACAGGCGTCCGGGGAGCTGTTTTTT.

This clone has only one observation. This chain uses TRBV6-6 with TRBJ2-4, with D hard to call. With 6 bases removed from V and 0 bases from J, the gap between germline ends came to 9 bases. CDR3 length equals 14 residues. Germline CDR1 is MNHNY and CDR2 is SVGAGI (reference sequence). The CDR3 region has the DNA TGTGCCAGCAGCCTCCTTATAGCCAAAAACATTCAGTACTTC. Amino acid sequence: CASSLLIAKNIQYF.

The J gene is TRBJ2-4, the V gene TRBV10-3; D possibly corresponds to TRBD2 (6 bases). V shed 6 bases and J shed 8 bases, with 17 bases lying between them. This CDR3 contains 14 residues. Germline CDR1 is ENHRY and CDR2 is SYGVKD. The CDR3 protein is CAIRGSRDGDIQYF. The CDR3 coding sequence is TGTGCCATCAGGGGATCGCGGGACGGCGACATTCAGTACTTC.

The chain is built from TRBV4-2 and TRBJ1-2; D may be TRBD1 (5 bases). The germline V and J ends were trimmed by 0 bases and 6 bases, with 14 bases remaining between them. This CDR3 contains 15 residues. The germline gives CDR1 LGHNA, CDR2 YNFKEQ. The CDR3 DNA follows: TGTGCCAGCAGCCAAGATTTCACAGGCCTAGATGGCTACACCTTC. It translates to CASSQDFTGLDGYTF.